The 27 T cell receptor beta chains presented below share a single source sample, sequenced in a study of blood T cell repertoires in COVID-19. Profiling relied on immunoSEQ multiplex PCR, and the TCRdb table lists in-frame clones only, not all of them. Among 95,000 to 150,000 clones listed, around 80% were seen once. Specimen: peripheral blood. These receptors were obtained from a young man with COVID-19, enrolled during active disease.

Only one count was recorded for this clone. The rearrangement links TRBV7-3 to TRBJ2-5; TRBD2 is a possible D gene (6 bases). Per the germline V gene, CDR1 is SGHTA and CDR2 is FQGTGA. This CDR3 contains 16 residues. V lost 4 bases, J lost 1 base, and 16 bases lay in between. Here the CDR3 DNA reads TGTGCCAGCAGCTCCTCGGGGCGGGACTTCCAAGAGACCCAGTACTTC. Translation: CASSSSGRDFQETQYF. Filled out from reference TRBV7-3 and TRBJ2-5, the complete variable domain reads GAGVSQTPSNKVTEKGKYVELRCDPISGHTALYWYRQSLGQGPEFLIYFQGTGAADDSGLPNDRFFAVRPEGSVSTLKIQRTERGDSAVYLCASSSSGRDFQETQYFGPGTRLLVL.

This chain links TRBV6-4 with TRBJ1-2, with 7 bases lining up with TRBD1. J lost 5 bases, V lost 5 bases, and 8 bases had no gene match. Germline V gene lookup returns CDR1 MRHNA and CDR2 SNTAGT. The CDR3 has 14 residues. CDR3 DNA sequence: TGTGCCAGCAGTCCAATGGGGACAGAATATGGCTACACCTTC. It encodes CASSPMGTEYGYTF.

The rearrangement joins TRBV9 to TRBJ2-2; 14 bases agree with TRBD2. The J segment lost 7 bases and the V segment lost 7 bases, leaving 6 bases of the junction unmatched. CDR3 length: 15 residues. Germline loops: CDR1 SGDLS, CDR2 YYNGEE. Here the CDR3 DNA reads TGTGCCAGCTCCGGGACTAGCGGGAGAGTCGGGGAGCTGTTTTTT. Translated, it gives CASSGTSGRVGELFF.

The rearrangement uses TRBV6-4 and TRBJ1-5, with 7 bases fitting TRBD1. The length of the CDR3 is 15 residues. In germline, CDR1 is MRHNA, CDR2 SNTAGT. V lost 3 bases and J lost 3; bases outside the gene matches: 5. CDR3 coding DNA: TGTGCCAGCAGTGAAACTACAGGGGCCAATCAGCCCCAGCATTTT. Protein product: CASSETTGANQPQHF.

This clone was seen many times. CDR3 nucleotides: TGTGCCAGTAGTAGGGGCGGGAAAAGAGAGACCCAGTACTTC. Amino acids: CASSRGGKRETQYF. The J gene is TRBJ2-5, the V gene TRBV19; D perhaps matches TRBD2 (6 bases). Germline lookup yields CDR1 LNHDA and CDR2 SQIVND (reference sequence). Trimming shortened V by 4 bases and J by 4 bases, and 13 bases separated the two germline ends. This CDR3 is built from 14 residues.

This clone was picked up a small number of times. V gene TRBV10-3 combines with J gene TRBJ1-1, with no clear D. CDR3 length: 12 residues. V lost 4 bases, J lost 1 base, and 4 bases lay in between. Germline V CDR1 and CDR2: ENHRY, SYGVKD. CDR3 sequence: CAISGGNTEAFF. CDR3 bases: TGTGCCATCAGTGGAGGGAACACTGAAGCTTTCTTT.

The chain links TRBV6-2 or TRBV6-3 to TRBJ1-6; 10 bases match TRBD1. After removal of 5 bases from V and 10 bases from J, the junction contained 11 bases not matched to a gene. The V gene's germline CDR1 is MNHEY and CDR2 SVGEGT. The CDR3 spans 16 residues. The CDR3 spells CASSTLETGGNSPLHF. CDR3 sequence (DNA): TGTGCCAGCAGTACCCTAGAGACAGGGGGCAACTCACCCCTCCACTTT.

This sequence joins TRBV4-1 and TRBJ2-1; no reliable D call. The germline gives CDR1 MGHRA, CDR2 YSYEKL. Trimming took off 0 bases at V and 6 bases at J, with 6 bases between the two ends. CDR3 length: 13 residues. CDR3 DNA sequence: TGCGCCAGCAGCCAAGAGGGCCTCAATGAGCAGTTCTTC. The encoded protein is CASSQEGLNEQFF.

The V call is TRBV7-9, the J call TRBJ2-1; 13 positions match TRBD2. Per germline, CDR1 SEHNR and CDR2 FQNEAQ (reference sequence). V lost 5 bases to trimming and J lost 10 bases; unmatched junction nucleotides: 8. The CDR3 consists of 15 residues. Here the CDR3 reads CASSPGLAGPQEQFF. Here the CDR3 DNA reads TGTGCCAGCAGCCCGGGACTAGCGGGACCTCAAGAGCAGTTCTTC. Complete variable domain (other parts from reference TRBV7-9 and TRBJ2-1): DTGVSQNPRHKITKRGQNVTFRCDPISEHNRLYWYRQTLGQGPEFLTYFQNEAQLEKSRLLSDRFSAERPKGSFSTLEIQRTEQGDSAMYLCASSPGLAGPQEQFFGPGTRLTVL.

The chain employs TRBV12-3 or TRBV12-4 and TRBJ2-7, with D maybe TRBD2 (5 bases). The ends were cut back, 6 bases at V and 4 bases at J, with 10 bases in the middle. This CDR3 has 12 residues. Here the CDR3 DNA reads TGTGCCAGCAGCGACTATAAGTACGAGCAGTACTTC. Its translation is CASSDYKYEQYF.

The chain combines TRBV3-1 (or the pseudogene TRBV3-2) with TRBJ1-2; D remains unclear. Germline assignment: CDR1 LGHDT and CDR2 YNNKEL (reference sequence). This CDR3 comprises 15 residues. Trimming pared 0 bases from V and 8 bases from J, leaving 16 bases between. The chain's CDR3 is CASSQEALSIYGYTF. The CDR3, as DNA: TGTGCCAGCAGCCAAGAAGCGTTGTCCATATACGGCTACACCTTC.

This sequence joins TRBV11-2 and TRBJ2-2, with D perhaps matching TRBD1 (7 bases). V lost 6 bases to trimming and J lost 3 bases, with 14 bases between them. The germline CDR1 and CDR2 sequences are SGHAT and FQNNGV. The CDR3 is made up of 15 amino acids. The CDR3 is CASRETGTYTGELFF. CDR3 nucleotide sequence: TGTGCCAGCAGGGAGACAGGGACTTACACCGGGGAGCTGTTTTTT.

The chain carries TRBV7-9 and TRBJ2-6; 8 bases align to TRBD1. This CDR3 contains 18 residues. The V and J ends lost 5 bases and 1 base, in that order; junction bases with no gene match: 10. CDR1 SEHNR and CDR2 FQNEAQ come from the germline V gene (reference sequence). The CDR3: CASSPRQGQRSGANVLTF. CDR3 DNA: TGTGCCAGCAGCCCAAGACAGGGGCAACGTTCTGGGGCCAACGTCCTGACTTTC.

This clone was seen a handful of times. V is TRBV2 and J is TRBJ2-5; no definite D call. Trimming removed 8 bases from V and 1 base from J, with 14 bases in between. CDR3 size: 14 residues. CDR1 and CDR2 from the germline V gene are SNHLY and FYNNEI. In nucleotides, the CDR3 is TGTGCCAGCCTGGAGTTGGTCGGCCAAGAGACCCAGTACTTC. Translating gives CASLELVGQETQYF.

The chain uses TRBV27 and TRBJ2-7; D is unclear. V was shortened by 0 bases and J by 0 bases, with 6 bases between the two germline ends. The CDR3 covers 14 residues. The germline V gene has CDR1 MNHEY and CDR2 SMNVEV (reference sequence). The CDR3 sequence is CASSLSANSYEQYF. The DNA for the CDR3 is TGTGCCAGCAGTTTATCGGCCAACTCCTACGAGCAGTACTTC.

The V call is TRBV29-1, the J call TRBJ1-1; D remains ambiguous. V shed 6 bases and J shed 6 bases, with 14 bases lying between them. This CDR3 contains 12 residues. Germline lookup yields CDR1 SQVTM and CDR2 ANQGSEA. In nucleotides, the CDR3 is TGCAGCGTAGAGGTTTCGTACTCTGAAGCTTTCTTT. This sequence encodes CSVEVSYSEAFF.

V gene TRBV5-1 combines with J gene TRBJ1-2; D not certain. Trimming pared 0 bases from V and 1 base from J, leaving 10 bases between. The CDR3 runs 15 residues. Germline lookup yields CDR1 SGHRS and CDR2 YFSETQ. The CDR3 bases are TGCGCCAGCAGCTTGGGGAGCCAGCATAACTATGGCTACACCTTC. Translating it yields CASSLGSQHNYGYTF.

The chain links TRBV7-9 to TRBJ2-1; no definite D call. The CDR3 loop spans 14 amino acids. The germline CDR1 and CDR2 sequences are SEHNR and FQNEAQ (reference sequence). Between the trimmed V and J ends, which lost 9 bases and 6 bases, there was a span of 18 bases. This chain's CDR3 is CASLQSTVANEQFF. The CDR3 nucleotides are TGTGCCAGTCTGCAATCGACTGTTGCCAATGAGCAGTTCTTC.

The rearrangement links TRBV5-6 to TRBJ1-5; no reliable D call. Germline loops: CDR1 SGHDT, CDR2 YYEEEE. This CDR3 contains 15 residues. V lost 0 bases and J 0 bases, leaving 7 bases between the germline ends. DNA of the CDR3: TGTGCCAGCAGCTTGGTCGGGGATAGCAATCAGCCCCAGCATTTT. Protein product: CASSLVGDSNQPQHF.

The genes are TRBV19 and TRBJ2-1; 9 nucleotides agree with TRBD2. The germline CDR1 and CDR2 sequences are LNHDA and SQIVND (reference sequence). After removal of 0 bases from V and 5 bases from J, the junction contained 14 bases not matched to a gene. The CDR3 extends over 19 amino acids. The DNA for the CDR3 is TGTGCCAGTAGTATAGAGGGGTTAGCGGGGGAGGGATTAAACAATGAGCAGTTCTTC. It encodes CASSIEGLAGEGLNNEQFF.

This sequence joins TRBV30 and TRBJ2-1; D is possibly TRBD1 (6 bases). The V gene's germline CDR1 is GTSNPN and CDR2 SVGIG (reference sequence). The CDR3 covers 13 residues. V lost 4 bases and J lost 4, with 11 bases in between. In DNA, the CDR3 is TGTGCCTGGAAGGGGGAGCAGTACAATGAGCAGTTCTTC. Its protein is CAWKGEQYNEQFF. The full variable domain, with the rest looked up from reference TRBV30 and TRBJ2-1, is SQTIHQWPATLVQPVGSPLSLECTVEGTSNPNLYWYRQAAGRGLQLLFYSVGIGQISSEVPQNLSASRPQDRQFILSSKKLLLSDSGFYLCAWKGEQYNEQFFGPGTRLTVL.

The V call is TRBV6-5, the J call TRBJ1-1; D ambiguous. CDR1 is MNHEY and CDR2 is SVGAGI in the germline V gene. With 7 bases removed from V and 3 bases from J, the gap between germline ends came to 18 bases. The length of the CDR3 is 15 residues. The CDR3 sequence: CASTQMEGRYTEAFF. The CDR3 region has the DNA TGTGCCAGCACCCAAATGGAGGGTAGGTACACTGAAGCTTTCTTT.

V usage is TRBV5-4 and J usage is TRBJ1-6, with 12 bases that match TRBD1. This CDR3 spans 16 amino acids. Trimming at V came to 2 bases and at J to 9 bases, leaving 6 bases not matched to a gene. CDR1 and CDR2 from the germline V gene are SGHNT and YYREEE (reference sequence). The CDR3 reads CASSFFGTGGGSPLHF. CDR3 DNA: TGTGCCAGCAGCTTCTTCGGGACAGGGGGCGGTTCACCCCTCCACTTT.

In this sample, this clone turned up a few times. The genes are TRBV6-2 or TRBV6-3 and TRBJ1-2; 9 positions agree with TRBD1. This CDR3 is 19 amino acids long. CDR1 is MNHEY and CDR2 is SVGEGT in the germline V gene. With 0 bases clipped from V and 6 bases from J, the junction kept 17 bases outside the gene matches. CDR3 region: CASSYSGTRITGGFDGYTF. The CDR3 DNA sequence: TGTGCCAGCAGTTACTCCGGGACCCGGATCACAGGGGGCTTCGATGGCTACACCTTC.

The chain couples TRBV30 to TRBJ2-7; D perhaps matches TRBD1 (6 bases). The V end was cut by 4 bases, the J end by 0 bases, with 16 bases between. The CDR3 covers 15 residues. CDR1 GTSNPN and CDR2 SVGIG come from the germline V gene (reference sequence). CDR3 sequence reads: CAWNPARGLSYEQYF. The CDR3 DNA reads as TGTGCCTGGAATCCTGCCAGGGGCCTCTCCTACGAGCAGTACTTC.

This chain joins TRBV7-2 and TRBJ2-5; 13 bases align to TRBD2. The CDR3 consists of 16 residues. CDR1 is SGHTA and CDR2 is FQGNSA in the germline V gene. Trimming removed 3 bases from V and 4 bases from J; junction bases left unmatched: 5. CDR3 region: CASSFEGLAGRETQYF. DNA for the CDR3: TGTGCCAGCAGCTTCGAGGGACTAGCGGGGCGAGAGACCCAGTACTTC.

The rearrangement uses TRBV7-2 and TRBJ1-2; 9 positions match TRBD1. This CDR3 region has 15 residues. CDR1 is SGHTA and CDR2 is FQGNSA in the germline V gene. V was pared by 1 base and J by 2 bases, with 2 bases of the junction left unmatched. The DNA for the CDR3 is TGTGCCAGCAGCTTAGTGGGACAGGGAAACTATGGCTACACCTTC. Amino acids: CASSLVGQGNYGYTF.